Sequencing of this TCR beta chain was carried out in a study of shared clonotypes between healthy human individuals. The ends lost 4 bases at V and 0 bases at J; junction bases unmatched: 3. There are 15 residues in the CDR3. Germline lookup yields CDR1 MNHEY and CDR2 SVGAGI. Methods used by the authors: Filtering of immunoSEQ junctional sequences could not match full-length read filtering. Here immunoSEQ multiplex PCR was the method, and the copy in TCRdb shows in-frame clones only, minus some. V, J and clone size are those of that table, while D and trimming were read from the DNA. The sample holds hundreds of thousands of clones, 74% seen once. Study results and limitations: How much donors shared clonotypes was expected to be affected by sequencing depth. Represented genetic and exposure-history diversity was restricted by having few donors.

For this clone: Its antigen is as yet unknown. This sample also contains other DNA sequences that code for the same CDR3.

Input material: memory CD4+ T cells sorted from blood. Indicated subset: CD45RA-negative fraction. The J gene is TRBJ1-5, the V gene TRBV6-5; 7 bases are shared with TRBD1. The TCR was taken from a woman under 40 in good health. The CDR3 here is CASSSDRNSNQPQHF. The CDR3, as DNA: TGTGCCAGCAGTTCGGACAGGAATAGCAATCAGCCCCAGCATTTT.